This T cell receptor (beta chain) was sequenced in a study of cytomegalovirus exposure and HLA in healthy donors. The study ran its PCR with 60 Vbeta and 13 Jbeta primers. Only in-frame clones appear in the TCRdb table, and some are missing; sequencing was by immunoSEQ multiplex PCR. The sample carries some 150,000 clones, less than 90% recorded once. Study-wide results and caveats: In a later analysis, HLA-associated TCR beta chains were more clonally expanded than equally common others.

A word on this clone: Its matching antigen is unknown.

This CDR3 spans 13 amino acids. V lost 6 bases to trimming and J lost 4 bases; unmatched junction nucleotides: 5. Germline-derived CDR1 and CDR2 are SQVTM and ANQGSEA. This sequence originates from a boy between 2 and 10 years old in good health and CMV-seronegative. The chain combines TRBV29-1 with TRBJ2-3; 9 nucleotides agree with TRBD2. The material sequenced was PBMCs. The CDR3 loop is CSVIAGVADTQYF. The CDR3 DNA reads TGCAGCGTGATAGCGGGAGTGGCAGATACGCAGTATTTT.